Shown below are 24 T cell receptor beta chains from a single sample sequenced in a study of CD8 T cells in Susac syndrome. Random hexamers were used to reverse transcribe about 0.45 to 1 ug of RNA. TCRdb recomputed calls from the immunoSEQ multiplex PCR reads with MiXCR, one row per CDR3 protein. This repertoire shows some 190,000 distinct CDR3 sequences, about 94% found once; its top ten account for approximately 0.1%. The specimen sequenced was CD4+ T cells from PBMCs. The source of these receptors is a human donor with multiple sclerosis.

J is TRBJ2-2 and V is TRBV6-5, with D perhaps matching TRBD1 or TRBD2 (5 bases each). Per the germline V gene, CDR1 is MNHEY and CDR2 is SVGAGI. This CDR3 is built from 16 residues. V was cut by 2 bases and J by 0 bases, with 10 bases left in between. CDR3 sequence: CASSYPGPPNTGELFF. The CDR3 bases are TGTGCCAGCAGTTACCCGGGACCGCCGAACACCGGGGAGCTGTTTTTT.

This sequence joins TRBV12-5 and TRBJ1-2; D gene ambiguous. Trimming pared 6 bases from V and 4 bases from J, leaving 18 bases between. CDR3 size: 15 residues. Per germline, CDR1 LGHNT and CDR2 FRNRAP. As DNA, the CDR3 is TGTGCTAGTGGCCCCGGGCCTCCATCGACCTATGGCTACACCTTC. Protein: CASGPGPPSTYGYTF.

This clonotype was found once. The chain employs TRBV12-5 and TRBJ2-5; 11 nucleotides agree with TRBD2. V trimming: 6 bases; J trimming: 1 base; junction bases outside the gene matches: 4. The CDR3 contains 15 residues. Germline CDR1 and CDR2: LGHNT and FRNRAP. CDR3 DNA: TGTGCTAGTGGCCAGGGACTAGCGGCCCAAGAGACCCAGTACTTC. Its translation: CASGQGLAAQETQYF.

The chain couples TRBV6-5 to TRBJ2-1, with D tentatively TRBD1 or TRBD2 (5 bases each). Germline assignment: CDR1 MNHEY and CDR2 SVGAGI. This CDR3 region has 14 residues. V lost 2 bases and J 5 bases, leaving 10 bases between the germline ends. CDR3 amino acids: CASSYRVGDNEQFF. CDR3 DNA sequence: TGTGCCAGCAGTTACCGCGTGGGGGACAATGAGCAGTTCTTC.

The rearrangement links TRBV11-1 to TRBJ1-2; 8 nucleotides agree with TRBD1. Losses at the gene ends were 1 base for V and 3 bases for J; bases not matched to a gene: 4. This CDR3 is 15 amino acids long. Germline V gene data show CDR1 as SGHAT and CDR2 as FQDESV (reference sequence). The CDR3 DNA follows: TGTGCCAGCAGCTTAGACCCAGGGGGCGACTATGGCTACACCTTC. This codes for CASSLDPGGDYGYTF.

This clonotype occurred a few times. CDR3 nucleotides: TGTGCCAGCAGTGAGGGAGTGAACACTGAAGCTTTCTTT. Amino acids: CASSEGVNTEAFF. The rearrangement uses TRBV2 and TRBJ1-1; D uncertain. Germline loops: CDR1 SNHLY, CDR2 FYNNEI. V lost 3 bases and J 0 bases, leaving 5 bases between the germline ends. CDR3 length: 13 residues.

CDR3 in amino acids: CASSHPVRTGTTSTDTQYF. CDR3 DNA sequence: TGCGCCAGCAGCCACCCGGTTCGGACAGGGACGACTAGCACAGATACGCAGTATTTT. The chain recombines TRBV4-1 with TRBJ2-3; 8 nucleotides line up with TRBD1. The CDR3 runs to 19 residues. With 3 bases clipped from V and 0 bases from J, the junction kept 14 bases outside the gene matches. Germline CDR1 is MGHRA and CDR2 is YSYEKL.

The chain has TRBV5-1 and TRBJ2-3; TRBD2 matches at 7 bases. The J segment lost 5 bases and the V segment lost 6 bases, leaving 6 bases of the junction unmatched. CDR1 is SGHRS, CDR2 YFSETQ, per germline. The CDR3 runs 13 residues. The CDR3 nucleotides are TGCGCCAGCAAGCGGGACCCGGGAGATACGCAGTATTTT. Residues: CASKRDPGDTQYF.

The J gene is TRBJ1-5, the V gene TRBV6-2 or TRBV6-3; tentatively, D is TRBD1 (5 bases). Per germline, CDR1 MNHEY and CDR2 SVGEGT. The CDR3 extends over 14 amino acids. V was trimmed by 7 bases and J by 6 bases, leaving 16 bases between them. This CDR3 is CASNVQGTGQPQHF. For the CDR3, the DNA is TGTGCCAGCAACGTTCAGGGTACGGGTCAGCCCCAGCATTTT.

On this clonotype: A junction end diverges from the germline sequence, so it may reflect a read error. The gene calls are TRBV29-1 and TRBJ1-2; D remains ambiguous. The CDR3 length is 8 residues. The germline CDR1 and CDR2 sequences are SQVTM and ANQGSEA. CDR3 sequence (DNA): TGTAGCCTCGGGGACTACACCTTC. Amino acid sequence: CSLGDYTF.

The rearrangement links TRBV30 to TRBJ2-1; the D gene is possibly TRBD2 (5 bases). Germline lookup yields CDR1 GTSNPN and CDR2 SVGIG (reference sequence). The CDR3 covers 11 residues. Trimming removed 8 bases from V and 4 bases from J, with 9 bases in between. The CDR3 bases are TGTGCCCTTTCGGGGTACAATGAGCAGTTCTTC. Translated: CALSGYNEQFF.

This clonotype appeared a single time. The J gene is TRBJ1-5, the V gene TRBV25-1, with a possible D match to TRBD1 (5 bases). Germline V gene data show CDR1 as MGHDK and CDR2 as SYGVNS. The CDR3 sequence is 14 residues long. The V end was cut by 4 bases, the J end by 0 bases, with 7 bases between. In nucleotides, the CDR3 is TGTGCCAGCAGTGGGACACTTAGCAATCAGCCCCAGCATTTT. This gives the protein CASSGTLSNQPQHF.

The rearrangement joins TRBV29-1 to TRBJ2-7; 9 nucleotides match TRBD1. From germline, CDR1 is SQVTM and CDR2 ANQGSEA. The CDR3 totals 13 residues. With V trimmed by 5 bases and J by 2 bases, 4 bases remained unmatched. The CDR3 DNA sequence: TGCAGCGTTTCCGGGACAGGGACCTACGAGCAGTACTTC. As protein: CSVSGTGTYEQYF.

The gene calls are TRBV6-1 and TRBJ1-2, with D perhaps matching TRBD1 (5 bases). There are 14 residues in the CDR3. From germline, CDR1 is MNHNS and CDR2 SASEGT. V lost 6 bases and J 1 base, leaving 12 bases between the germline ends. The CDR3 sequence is CASSRGADNYGYTF. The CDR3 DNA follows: TGTGCCAGCAGCCGTGGGGCGGATAACTATGGCTACACCTTC.

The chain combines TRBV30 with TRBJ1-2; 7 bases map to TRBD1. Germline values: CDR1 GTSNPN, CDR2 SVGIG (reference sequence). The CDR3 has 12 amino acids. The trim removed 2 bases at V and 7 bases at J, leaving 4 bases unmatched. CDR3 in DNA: TGTGCCTGGAGTACAGGGGCTGGTGGCTACACCTTC. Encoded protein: CAWSTGAGGYTF.

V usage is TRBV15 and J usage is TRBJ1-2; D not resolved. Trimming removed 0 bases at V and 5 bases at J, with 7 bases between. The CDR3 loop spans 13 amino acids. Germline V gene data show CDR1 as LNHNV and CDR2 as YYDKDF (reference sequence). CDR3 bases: TGTGCCACCAGCAGAGATTCCCAGTATGGCTACACCTTC. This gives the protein CATSRDSQYGYTF.

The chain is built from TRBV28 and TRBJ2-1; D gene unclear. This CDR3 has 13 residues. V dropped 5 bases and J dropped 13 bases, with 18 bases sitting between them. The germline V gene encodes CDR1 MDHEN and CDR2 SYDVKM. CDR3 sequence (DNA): TGTGCCAGCAGTGCCGTAAATAGACCGAGACAGTTCTTC. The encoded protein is CASSAVNRPRQFF.

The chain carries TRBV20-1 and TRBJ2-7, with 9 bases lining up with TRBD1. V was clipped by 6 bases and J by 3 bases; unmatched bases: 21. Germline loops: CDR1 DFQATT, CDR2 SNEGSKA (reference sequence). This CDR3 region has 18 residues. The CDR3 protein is CSARPGQGHSDHRYEQYF. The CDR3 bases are TGCAGTGCCCGTCCCGGACAGGGGCACTCCGACCACCGCTACGAGCAGTACTTC.

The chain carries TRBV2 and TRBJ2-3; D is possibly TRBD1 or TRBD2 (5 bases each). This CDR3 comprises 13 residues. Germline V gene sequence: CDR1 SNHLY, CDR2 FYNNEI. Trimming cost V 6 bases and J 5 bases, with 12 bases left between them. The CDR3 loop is CASSRLGVDTQYF. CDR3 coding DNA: TGTGCCAGCAGCCGATTGGGGGTAGATACGCAGTATTTT. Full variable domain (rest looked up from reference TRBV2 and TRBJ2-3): EPEVTQTPSHQVTQMGQEVILRCVPISNHLYFYWYRQILGQKVEFLVSFYNNEISEKSEIFDDQFSVERPDGSNFTLKIRSTKLEDSAMYFCASSRLGVDTQYFGPGTRLTVL.

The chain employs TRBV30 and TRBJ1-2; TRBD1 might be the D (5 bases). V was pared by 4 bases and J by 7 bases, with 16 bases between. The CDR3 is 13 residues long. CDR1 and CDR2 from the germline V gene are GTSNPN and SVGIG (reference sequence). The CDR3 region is CAWKLQGSSGYTF. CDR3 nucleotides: TGTGCCTGGAAGTTGCAGGGTTCCAGTGGCTACACCTTC.

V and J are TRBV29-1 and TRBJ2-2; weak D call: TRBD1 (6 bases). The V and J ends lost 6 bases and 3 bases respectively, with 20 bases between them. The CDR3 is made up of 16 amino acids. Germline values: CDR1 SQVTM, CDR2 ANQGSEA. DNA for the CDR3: TGCAGCGTACACCCCTCAGAGGACAGCCACACCGGGGAGCTGTTTTTT. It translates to CSVHPSEDSHTGELFF.

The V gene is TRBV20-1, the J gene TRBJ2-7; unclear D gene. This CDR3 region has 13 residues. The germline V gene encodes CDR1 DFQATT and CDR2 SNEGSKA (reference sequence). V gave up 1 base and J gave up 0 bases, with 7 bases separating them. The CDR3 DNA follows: TGCAGTGCTAGAGGGCAGAGCTCCTACGAGCAGTACTTC. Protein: CSARGQSSYEQYF.

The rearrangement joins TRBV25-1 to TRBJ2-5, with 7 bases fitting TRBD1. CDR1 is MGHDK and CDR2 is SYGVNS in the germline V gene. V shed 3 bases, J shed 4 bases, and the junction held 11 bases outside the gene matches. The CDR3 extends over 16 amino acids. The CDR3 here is CASSDKRGQTAETQYF. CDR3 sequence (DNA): TGTGCCAGCAGTGACAAAAGGGGACAGACGGCAGAGACCCAGTACTTC.

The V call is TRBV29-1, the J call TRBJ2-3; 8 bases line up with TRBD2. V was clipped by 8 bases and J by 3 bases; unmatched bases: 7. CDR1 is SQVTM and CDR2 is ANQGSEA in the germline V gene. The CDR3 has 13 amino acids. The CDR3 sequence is CSSAGGATDTQYF. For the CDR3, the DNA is TGCAGCTCCGCCGGGGGGGCGACAGATACGCAGTATTTT.